This is a list of T cell receptor beta chains from one sample in a study of cytomegalovirus exposure and HLA in healthy donors. Here immunoSEQ multiplex PCR was the method, and the copy in TCRdb shows in-frame clones only, minus some. Of 110,000 to 150,000 clones in the sample, 65% to 85% were seen once. The sample taken for sequencing was PBMCs. Receptors were obtained from a man aged 25-45 years in good health and CMV-seronegative. CDR3s include the opening cysteine and the closing phenylalanine or tryptophan. The order of the fields is V gene, J gene, D gene, clone size, CDR3 DNA, CDR3 protein. D genes are given only for firm matches. Size values are once, few and many counts, or a class for expanded clones, and some rows have none.

v_call: TRBV27; j_call: TRBJ1-4; d_call: .; clone_size: .; cdr3_nt: TGTGCCAGCCGGCGGGGCTTGCGTGAAAAACTGTTTTTT; cdr3_aa: CASRRGLREKLFF
v_call: TRBV6-5; j_call: TRBJ2-1; d_call: TRBD2; clone_size: few; cdr3_nt: TGTGCCAGCAGGCTGGGACTAGCGAAAGAGCAGTTCTTC; cdr3_aa: CASRLGLAKEQFF
v_call: TRBV19; j_call: TRBJ1-5; d_call: .; clone_size: .; cdr3_nt: TGTGCCAGTAGTATCGGGGGGGATAATCAGCCCCAGCATTTT; cdr3_aa: CASSIGGDNQPQHF
v_call: TRBV6-5; j_call: TRBJ2-5; d_call: TRBD1; clone_size: .; cdr3_nt: TGTGCCACCAACCTAGGACAGGCCCCTCCAGAGACCCAGTACTTC; cdr3_aa: CATNLGQAPPETQYF
v_call: TRBV27; j_call: TRBJ1-1; d_call: .; clone_size: few; cdr3_nt: TGTGCCAGCACCCCTCGGGGGTCGGACACTGAAGCTTTCTTT; cdr3_aa: CASTPRGSDTEAFF
v_call: TRBV4-1; j_call: TRBJ2-7; d_call: .; clone_size: .; cdr3_nt: TGCGCCAGCAGCCAAGGGCCAGGGCCCAACTACGAGCAGTACTTC; cdr3_aa: CASSQGPGPNYEQYF
v_call: TRBV6-6; j_call: TRBJ2-5; d_call: .; clone_size: .; cdr3_nt: TGTGCCAGCAGTGATCCTAGGAAAGAGACCCAGTACTTC; cdr3_aa: CASSDPRKETQYF
v_call: TRBV10-3; j_call: TRBJ2-5; d_call: TRBD2; clone_size: once; cdr3_nt: TGTGCCATCAGTGGGGGACTAGCGGAAATAGGAGAGACCCAGTACTTC; cdr3_aa: CAISGGLAEIGETQYF
v_call: TRBV27; j_call: TRBJ2-7; d_call: .; clone_size: .; cdr3_nt: TGTGCCAGCAGTTTGTCCCTGAAGCGGGCGATCGCTTACGAGCAGTACTTC; cdr3_aa: CASSLSLKRAIAYEQYF
v_call: TRBV18; j_call: TRBJ1-2; d_call: TRBD1; clone_size: .; cdr3_nt: TGTGCCAGCTCACCGGACAGGGATGGCTACACCTTC; cdr3_aa: CASSPDRDGYTF
v_call: TRBV6-5; j_call: TRBJ2-5; d_call: .; clone_size: .; cdr3_nt: TGTGCCAGCAGTCCAAGCCGGGAGACCCAGTACTTC; cdr3_aa: CASSPSRETQYF
v_call: TRBV9; j_call: TRBJ2-7; d_call: TRBD2; clone_size: .; cdr3_nt: TGTGCCAGCAGCCCGACTAGCGGGGGGACCTACGAGCAGTACTTC; cdr3_aa: CASSPTSGGTYEQYF
v_call: TRBV11-3; j_call: TRBJ2-7; d_call: .; clone_size: .; cdr3_nt: TGTGCCAGCAGCTTAGGCGACAGCGAGCAGTACTTC; cdr3_aa: CASSLGDSEQYF
v_call: TRBV7-2; j_call: TRBJ2-3; d_call: TRBD2; clone_size: .; cdr3_nt: TGTGCCAGCAGCGCGGCGAGCGGGGGGAACACGCAGTATTTT; cdr3_aa: CASSAASGGNTQYF
v_call: TRBV9; j_call: TRBJ1-2; d_call: TRBD1; clone_size: .; cdr3_nt: TGTGCCAGCAGCGTAGTGGCCGGGGGGACAGGGGGGTCTAACTATGGCTACACCTTC; cdr3_aa: CASSVVAGGTGGSNYGYTF
v_call: TRBV5-6; j_call: TRBJ1-5; d_call: TRBD1; clone_size: .; cdr3_nt: TGTGCCAGCAGTGCAGGGGGCGGTCAGCCCCAGCATTTT; cdr3_aa: CASSAGGGQPQHF
v_call: TRBV11-2; j_call: TRBJ2-5; d_call: TRBD1; clone_size: once; cdr3_nt: TGTGCCAGCAGCTTCGTTCCGGGACAGCTACAAGAGACCCAGTACTTC; cdr3_aa: CASSFVPGQLQETQYF
v_call: TRBV30; j_call: TRBJ2-1; d_call: TRBD2; clone_size: .; cdr3_nt: TGTGCCTGGAGTGAACTAGCGGGAACCAATGAGCAGTTCTTC; cdr3_aa: CAWSELAGTNEQFF
v_call: TRBV2; j_call: TRBJ1-5; d_call: .; clone_size: .; cdr3_nt: TGTGCCAGCAGTGGGGAACAGGGTGGCAATCAGCCCCAGCATTTT; cdr3_aa: CASSGEQGGNQPQHF
v_call: TRBV30; j_call: TRBJ2-7; d_call: .; clone_size: .; cdr3_nt: TGTGCCTGGAGTGGGGCAACACAGTACTTC; cdr3_aa: CAWSGATQYF
v_call: TRBV9; j_call: TRBJ1-3; d_call: .; clone_size: few; cdr3_nt: TGTGCCAGCAGCGCCTCACACCCTGGAAACACCATATATTTT; cdr3_aa: CASSASHPGNTIYF
v_call: TRBV7-3; j_call: TRBJ2-2; d_call: TRBD1; clone_size: .; cdr3_nt: TGTGCCAGCAGCGTAGACAGGGGGTCCGGGGAGCTGTTTTTT; cdr3_aa: CASSVDRGSGELFF
v_call: TRBV6-1; j_call: TRBJ1-2; d_call: .; clone_size: few; cdr3_nt: TGTGCCAGCAGTGAAGCGTTTTCTTTCGCGGGGGCCTATGGCTACACCTTC; cdr3_aa: CASSEAFSFAGAYGYTF
v_call: TRBV28; j_call: TRBJ1-4; d_call: .; clone_size: .; cdr3_nt: TGTGCCAGCAGTTTATGGGACCTAGGGGGGGCTGAAAAACTGTTTTTT; cdr3_aa: CASSLWDLGGAEKLFF
v_call: TRBV28; j_call: TRBJ1-1; d_call: TRBD1; clone_size: .; cdr3_nt: TGTGCCAGCAGCCTACCCGGGACAGGGAACACTGAAGCTTTCTTT; cdr3_aa: CASSLPGTGNTEAFF
v_call: TRBV5-1; j_call: TRBJ2-3; d_call: TRBD2; clone_size: .; cdr3_nt: TGCGCCAGCAGCTTGGGTCTAGCGGAGAGCACAGATACGCAGTATTTT; cdr3_aa: CASSLGLAESTDTQYF
v_call: TRBV7-3; j_call: TRBJ1-1; d_call: .; clone_size: .; cdr3_nt: TGTGCCAGCAGCCCTGCCGGGGGAATGGGCACTGAAGCTTTCTTT; cdr3_aa: CASSPAGGMGTEAFF
v_call: TRBV6-5; j_call: TRBJ1-4; d_call: TRBD1; clone_size: .; cdr3_nt: TGTGCCAGCAGTGGGACAGGGGGGACTAATGAAAAACTGTTTTTT; cdr3_aa: CASSGTGGTNEKLFF
v_call: TRBV29-1; j_call: TRBJ2-5; d_call: .; clone_size: few; cdr3_nt: TGCAGCGTTGACAGAGCGGGAGAGACCCAGTACTTC; cdr3_aa: CSVDRAGETQYF
v_call: TRBV29-1; j_call: TRBJ1-1; d_call: .; clone_size: .; cdr3_nt: TGCAGCGTTGAAGGGGGAGCAACCCAGAACACTGAAGCTTTCTTT; cdr3_aa: CSVEGGATQNTEAFF
v_call: TRBV6-5; j_call: TRBJ2-7; d_call: TRBD2; clone_size: .; cdr3_nt: TGTGCCAGCAGTTCCCGGGGGGGGGTGAGGGATTACGAGCAGTACTTC; cdr3_aa: CASSSRGGVRDYEQYF
v_call: TRBV30; j_call: TRBJ2-5; d_call: .; clone_size: .; cdr3_nt: TGTGCCTGGAGTGGTGAGAAGCGGACCCAAGAGACCCAGTACTTC; cdr3_aa: CAWSGEKRTQETQYF
v_call: TRBV6-4; j_call: TRBJ1-2; d_call: TRBD1; clone_size: once; cdr3_nt: TGTGCCAGCAGATCCGGGACAGGCTATGGCTACACCTTC; cdr3_aa: CASRSGTGYGYTF
v_call: TRBV2; j_call: TRBJ1-1; d_call: TRBD1; clone_size: .; cdr3_nt: TGTGCCACCGCGACAGGGGGCGATCGGACTGAAGCTTTCTTT; cdr3_aa: CATATGGDRTEAFF
v_call: TRBV28; j_call: TRBJ1-5; d_call: .; clone_size: .; cdr3_nt: TGTGCCAGCACAGGGTCGGGCAATCAGCCCCAGCATTTT; cdr3_aa: CASTGSGNQPQHF
v_call: TRBV6-5; j_call: TRBJ2-3; d_call: .; clone_size: once; cdr3_nt: TGTGCCAGCAGTTTAACCGGGGACACAGATACGCAGTATTTT; cdr3_aa: CASSLTGDTDTQYF
v_call: TRBV5-5; j_call: TRBJ2-7; d_call: TRBD1; clone_size: .; cdr3_nt: TGTGCCAGCAGCTCGCGGGAGCTTGGGACAGGGACCGAGCAGTACTTC; cdr3_aa: CASSSRELGTGTEQYF
v_call: TRBV5-1; j_call: TRBJ2-7; d_call: .; clone_size: .; cdr3_nt: TGCGCCAGCAGTGGAGGGCCTTCCGCCCGCCCTACTAGCGAGCAGTACTTC; cdr3_aa: CASSGGPSARPTSEQYF
v_call: TRBV15; j_call: TRBJ2-3; d_call: TRBD1; clone_size: few; cdr3_nt: TGTGCCACCAGCACGAGACAGGGCGTGGGCACAGATACGCAGTATTTT; cdr3_aa: CATSTRQGVGTDTQYF
v_call: TRBV28; j_call: TRBJ2-1; d_call: TRBD1; clone_size: .; cdr3_nt: TGTGCCAGCAGTTTATCCGGGACAGGGGCCCTTGGTGAGCAGTTCTTC; cdr3_aa: CASSLSGTGALGEQFF
v_call: TRBV7-2; j_call: TRBJ1-5; d_call: .; clone_size: .; cdr3_nt: TGTGCCAGCAGCTCCCGAACCTGGCGACAGACTTATAGCAATCAGCCCCAGCATTTT; cdr3_aa: CASSSRTWRQTYSNQPQHF
v_call: TRBV27; j_call: TRBJ2-2; d_call: .; clone_size: .; cdr3_nt: TGTGCCAGCAGGGGAGACCTAGCGAGTAACACCGGGGAGCTGTTTTTT; cdr3_aa: CASRGDLASNTGELFF
v_call: TRBV5-8; j_call: TRBJ2-1; d_call: .; clone_size: .; cdr3_nt: TGTGCCAGCAGCTTGAGGTTCTCAGCGGTCTACAATGAGCAGTTCTTC; cdr3_aa: CASSLRFSAVYNEQFF
v_call: TRBV2; j_call: TRBJ2-2; d_call: .; clone_size: .; cdr3_nt: TGTGCCAGCAGTGGCAGGGTGAACACCGGGGAGCTGTTTTTT; cdr3_aa: CASSGRVNTGELFF
v_call: TRBV30; j_call: TRBJ2-7; d_call: .; clone_size: .; cdr3_nt: TGTGCCTGGAGTGCATCCAGGCACGAGCAGTACTTC; cdr3_aa: CAWSASRHEQYF
v_call: TRBV12-5; j_call: TRBJ1-1; d_call: .; clone_size: few; cdr3_nt: TGTGCTAGTGGTTTGGCCCTCGGAGGGGAAGTTTTCCCTGAAGCTTTCTTT; cdr3_aa: CASGLALGGEVFPEAFF
v_call: TRBV5-8; j_call: TRBJ1-5; d_call: TRBD1; clone_size: once; cdr3_nt: TGTGCCACTTTCGGACAGGGGGTTTGGCAGCCCCAGCATTTT; cdr3_aa: CATFGQGVWQPQHF
v_call: TRBV7-8; j_call: TRBJ2-1; d_call: .; clone_size: .; cdr3_nt: TGTGCCAGCAGCTTAGGACTTCCTACCTACAATGAGCAGTTCTTC; cdr3_aa: CASSLGLPTYNEQFF
v_call: TRBV18; j_call: TRBJ2-7; d_call: TRBD2; clone_size: .; cdr3_nt: TGTGCCAGCTCACCAGGGAGCGGGATGGCCTACGAGCAGTACTTC; cdr3_aa: CASSPGSGMAYEQYF
v_call: TRBV5-6; j_call: TRBJ2-1; d_call: .; clone_size: .; cdr3_nt: TGTGCCAGCAGCTTAGGAGCTTCTCGGAATGAGCAGTTCTTC; cdr3_aa: CASSLGASRNEQFF
v_call: TRBV28; j_call: TRBJ1-5; d_call: .; clone_size: .; cdr3_nt: TGTGCCAGCAGACCTCCTGACAACTATCAGCCCCAGCATTTT; cdr3_aa: CASRPPDNYQPQHF
v_call: TRBV2; j_call: TRBJ1-1; d_call: TRBD1; clone_size: .; cdr3_nt: TGTGCCAGCAGTCGACAGGGGCTCGTGGATACCGGCACTGAAGCTTTCTTT; cdr3_aa: CASSRQGLVDTGTEAFF
v_call: TRBV5-6; j_call: TRBJ2-3; d_call: TRBD2; clone_size: .; cdr3_nt: TGTGCCAGCAGTTACGCGGGGACTAGAAGCACAGATACGCAGTATTTT; cdr3_aa: CASSYAGTRSTDTQYF
v_call: TRBV9; j_call: TRBJ1-1; d_call: .; clone_size: once; cdr3_nt: TGTGCCAGCAGCGTAGGAGGGTTCGACACTGAAGCTTTCTTT; cdr3_aa: CASSVGGFDTEAFF
v_call: TRBV27; j_call: TRBJ1-3; d_call: TRBD1; clone_size: .; cdr3_nt: TGTGCCAGCAGGACAGGGCTTTCTGGAAACACCATATATTTT; cdr3_aa: CASRTGLSGNTIYF
v_call: TRBV5-1; j_call: TRBJ1-2; d_call: .; clone_size: .; cdr3_nt: TGCGCCAGCAGCTTGGAGGGGAACTATGGCTACACCTTC; cdr3_aa: CASSLEGNYGYTF
v_call: TRBV6-1; j_call: TRBJ1-4; d_call: .; clone_size: .; cdr3_nt: TGTGCCAGCGCAAGGAAACAGAAATATGAAAAACTGTTTTTT; cdr3_aa: CASARKQKYEKLFF